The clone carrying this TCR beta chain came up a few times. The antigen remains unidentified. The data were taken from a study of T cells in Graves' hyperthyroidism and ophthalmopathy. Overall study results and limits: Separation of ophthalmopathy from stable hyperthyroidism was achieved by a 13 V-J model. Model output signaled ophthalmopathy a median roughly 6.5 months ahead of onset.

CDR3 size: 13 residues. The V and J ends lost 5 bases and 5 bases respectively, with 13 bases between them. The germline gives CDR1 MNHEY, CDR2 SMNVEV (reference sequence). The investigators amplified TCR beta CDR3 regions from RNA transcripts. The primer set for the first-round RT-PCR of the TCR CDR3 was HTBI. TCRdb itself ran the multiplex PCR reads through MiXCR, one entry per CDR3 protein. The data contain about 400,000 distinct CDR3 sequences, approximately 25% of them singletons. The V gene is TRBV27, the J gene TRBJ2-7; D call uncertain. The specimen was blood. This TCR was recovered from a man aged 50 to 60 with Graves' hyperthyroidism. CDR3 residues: CASSPGFRHEQYF. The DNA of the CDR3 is TGTGCCAGCAGTCCCGGCTTCCGCCACGAGCAGTACTTC.